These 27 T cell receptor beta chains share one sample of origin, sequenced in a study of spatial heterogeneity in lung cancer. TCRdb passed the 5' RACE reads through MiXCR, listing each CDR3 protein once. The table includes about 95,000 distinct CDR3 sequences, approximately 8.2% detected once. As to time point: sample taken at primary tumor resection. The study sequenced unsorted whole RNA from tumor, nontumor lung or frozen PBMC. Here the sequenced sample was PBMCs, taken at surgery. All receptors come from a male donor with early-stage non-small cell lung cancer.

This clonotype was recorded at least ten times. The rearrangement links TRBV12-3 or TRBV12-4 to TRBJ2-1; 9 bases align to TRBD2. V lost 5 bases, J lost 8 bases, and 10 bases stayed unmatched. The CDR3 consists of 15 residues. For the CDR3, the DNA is TGTGCCAGCAGTCTTAGCGGGAGCCCGCGGGATGAGCAGTTCTTC. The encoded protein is CASSLSGSPRDEQFF.

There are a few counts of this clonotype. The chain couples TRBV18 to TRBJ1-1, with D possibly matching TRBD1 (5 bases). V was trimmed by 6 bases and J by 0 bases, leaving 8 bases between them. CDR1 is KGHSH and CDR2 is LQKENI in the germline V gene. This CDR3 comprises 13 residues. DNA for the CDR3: TGTGCCAGCTCCCGGGGGATGAACACTGAAGCTTTCTTT. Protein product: CASSRGMNTEAFF.

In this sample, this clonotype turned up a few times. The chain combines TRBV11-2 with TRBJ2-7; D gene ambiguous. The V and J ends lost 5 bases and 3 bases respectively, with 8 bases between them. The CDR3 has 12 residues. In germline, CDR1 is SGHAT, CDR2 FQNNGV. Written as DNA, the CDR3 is TGTGCCAGCAGCCTCAGCGTCTACGAGCAGTACTTC. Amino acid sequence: CASSLSVYEQYF.

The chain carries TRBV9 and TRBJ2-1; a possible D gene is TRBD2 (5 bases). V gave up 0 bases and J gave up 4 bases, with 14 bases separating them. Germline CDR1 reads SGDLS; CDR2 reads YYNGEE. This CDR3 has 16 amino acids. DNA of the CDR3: TGTGCCAGCAGCGTAGATCGCGGGCTCTATTACAATGAGCAGTTCTTC. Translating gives CASSVDRGLYYNEQFF. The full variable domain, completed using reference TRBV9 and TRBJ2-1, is DSGVTQTPKHLITATGQRVTLRCSPRSGDLSVYWYQQSLDQGLQFLIQYYNGEERAKGNILERFSAQQFPDLHSELNLSSLELGDSALYFCASSVDRGLYYNEQFFGPGTRLTVL.

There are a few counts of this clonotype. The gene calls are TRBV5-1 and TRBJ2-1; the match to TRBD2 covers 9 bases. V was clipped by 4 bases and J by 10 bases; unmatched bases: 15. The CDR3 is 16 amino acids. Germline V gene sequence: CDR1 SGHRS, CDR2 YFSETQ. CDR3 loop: CASSPTPGLAVGEQFF. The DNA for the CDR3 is TGCGCCAGCAGCCCCACCCCGGGACTAGCCGTAGGAGAGCAGTTCTTC.

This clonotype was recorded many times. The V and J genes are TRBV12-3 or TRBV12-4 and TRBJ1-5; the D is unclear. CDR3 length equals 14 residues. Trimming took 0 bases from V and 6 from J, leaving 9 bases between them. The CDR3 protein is CASSLARLGQPQHF. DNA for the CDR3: TGTGCCAGCAGTTTAGCACGGTTAGGTCAGCCCCAGCATTTT.

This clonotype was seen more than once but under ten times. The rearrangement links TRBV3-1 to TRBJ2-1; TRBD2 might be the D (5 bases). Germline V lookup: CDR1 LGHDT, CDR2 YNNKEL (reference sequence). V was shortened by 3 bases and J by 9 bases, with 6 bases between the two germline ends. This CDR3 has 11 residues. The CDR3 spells CASSQAGEQFF. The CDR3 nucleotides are TGTGCCAGCAGCCAGGCGGGTGAGCAGTTCTTC.

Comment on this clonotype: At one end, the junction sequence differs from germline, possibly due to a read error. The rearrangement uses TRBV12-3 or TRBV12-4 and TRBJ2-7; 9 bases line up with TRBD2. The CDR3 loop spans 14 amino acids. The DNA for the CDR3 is TGTGCCAGCAGTTTGAGCGGGGGGACCTACGAGCAGAACTTC. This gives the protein CASSLSGGTYEQNF.

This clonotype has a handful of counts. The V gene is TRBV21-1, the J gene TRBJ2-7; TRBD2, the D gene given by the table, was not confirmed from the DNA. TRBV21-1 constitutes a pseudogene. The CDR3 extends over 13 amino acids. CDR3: CASSKQGRYEQYF. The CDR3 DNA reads TGTGCCAGCAGCAAACAGGGCCGCTACGAGCAGTACTTC.

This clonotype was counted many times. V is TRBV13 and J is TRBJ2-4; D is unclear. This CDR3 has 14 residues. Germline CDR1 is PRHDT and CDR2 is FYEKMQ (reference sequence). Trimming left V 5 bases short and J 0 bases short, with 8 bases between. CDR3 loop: CASSRKVAKNIQYF. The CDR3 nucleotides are TGTGCCAGCAGCAGGAAAGTAGCCAAAAACATTCAGTACTTC.

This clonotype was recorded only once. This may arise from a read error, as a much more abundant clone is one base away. The CDR3 is CASSEKRFRGTDTQYF. The CDR3 nucleotides read TGTGCCAGCAGTGAAAAGCGCTTCCGAGGCACAGATACGCAGTATTTT. V and J are TRBV2 and TRBJ2-3; D is unresolved. Deletions cut 2 bases from V and 1 base from J, with 13 bases between. The CDR3 contains 16 residues. Germline V gives CDR1 SNHLY, CDR2 FYNNEI.

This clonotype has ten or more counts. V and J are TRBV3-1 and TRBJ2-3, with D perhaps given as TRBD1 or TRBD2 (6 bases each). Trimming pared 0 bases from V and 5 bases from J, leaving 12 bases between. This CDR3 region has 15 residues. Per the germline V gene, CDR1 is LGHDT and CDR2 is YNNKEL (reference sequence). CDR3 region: CASSQDGGLLDTQYF. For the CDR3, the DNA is TGTGCCAGCAGCCAAGACGGGGGCCTGTTAGATACGCAGTATTTT.

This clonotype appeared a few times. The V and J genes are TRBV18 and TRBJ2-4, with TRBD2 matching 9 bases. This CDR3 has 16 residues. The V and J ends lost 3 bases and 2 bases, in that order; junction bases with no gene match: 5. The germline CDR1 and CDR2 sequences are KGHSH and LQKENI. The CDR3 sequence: CASSPQSGRTKNIQYF. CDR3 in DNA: TGTGCCAGCTCACCCCAGAGCGGGAGGACCAAAAACATTCAGTACTTC.

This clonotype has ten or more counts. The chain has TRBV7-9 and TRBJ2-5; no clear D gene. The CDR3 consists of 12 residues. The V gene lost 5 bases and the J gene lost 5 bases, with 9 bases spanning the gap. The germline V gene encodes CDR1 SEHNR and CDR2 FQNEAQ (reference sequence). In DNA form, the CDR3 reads TGTGCCAGCAGCCATGGTTTTGAGACCCAGTACTTC. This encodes CASSHGFETQYF.

CDR3 in amino acids: CSVDVRTGRTDTQYF. DNA of the CDR3: TGCAGCGTTGATGTACGGACAGGGAGGACAGATACGCAGTATTTT. The rearrangement uses TRBV29-1 and TRBJ2-3; 8 nucleotides align to TRBD1. Germline assignment: CDR1 SQVTM and CDR2 ANQGSEA. The CDR3 runs 15 residues. With V trimmed by 3 bases and J by 3 bases, 8 bases remained unmatched.

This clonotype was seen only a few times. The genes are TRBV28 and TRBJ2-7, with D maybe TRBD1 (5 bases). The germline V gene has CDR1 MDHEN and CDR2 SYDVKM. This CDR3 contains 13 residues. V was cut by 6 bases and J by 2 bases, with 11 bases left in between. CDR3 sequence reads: CASRAGLTYEQYF. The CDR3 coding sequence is TGTGCCAGCAGAGCAGGGCTTACCTACGAGCAGTACTTC.

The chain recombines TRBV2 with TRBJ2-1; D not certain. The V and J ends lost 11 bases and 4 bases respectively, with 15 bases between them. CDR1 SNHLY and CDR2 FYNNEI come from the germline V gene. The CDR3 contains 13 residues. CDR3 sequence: CAASPRLYNEQFF. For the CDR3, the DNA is TGTGCCGCGTCCCCCCGCCTTTACAATGAGCAGTTCTTC.

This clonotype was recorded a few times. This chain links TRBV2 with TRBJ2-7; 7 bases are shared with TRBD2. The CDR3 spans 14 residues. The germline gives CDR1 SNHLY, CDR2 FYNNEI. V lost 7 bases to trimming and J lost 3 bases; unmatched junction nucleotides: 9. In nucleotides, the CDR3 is TGTGCCAGCAAAGGGAGGGAAACTCGCTACGAGCAGTACTTC. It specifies CASKGRETRYEQYF.

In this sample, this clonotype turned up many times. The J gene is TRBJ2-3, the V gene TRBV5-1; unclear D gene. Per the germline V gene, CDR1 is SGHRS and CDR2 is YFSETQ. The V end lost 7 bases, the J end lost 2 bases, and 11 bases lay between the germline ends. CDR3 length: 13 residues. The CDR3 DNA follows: TGCGCCAGCGCAAAGATCGTCACAGATACGCAGTATTTT. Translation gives CASAKIVTDTQYF.

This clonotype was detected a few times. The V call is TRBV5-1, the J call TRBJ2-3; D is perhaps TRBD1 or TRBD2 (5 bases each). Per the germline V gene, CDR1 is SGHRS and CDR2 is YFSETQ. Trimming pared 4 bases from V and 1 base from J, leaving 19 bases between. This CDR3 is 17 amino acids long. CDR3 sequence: CASSPRGGGEGTDTQYF. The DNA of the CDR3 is TGCGCCAGCAGCCCCCGAGGTGGGGGAGAAGGCACAGATACGCAGTATTTT.

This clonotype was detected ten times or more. CDR3 sequence reads: CASSYSLIAGSYTDTQYF. CDR3 in DNA: TGTGCCAGCAGTTACTCTTTAATAGCGGGAAGCTACACAGATACGCAGTATTTT. The V gene is TRBV6-2 or TRBV6-3, the J gene TRBJ2-3, with 8 bases identical to TRBD2. CDR3 length: 18 residues. Germline V gene sequence: CDR1 MNHEY, CDR2 SVGEGT. J was trimmed by 2 bases and V by 0 bases; bases with no gene match: 10.

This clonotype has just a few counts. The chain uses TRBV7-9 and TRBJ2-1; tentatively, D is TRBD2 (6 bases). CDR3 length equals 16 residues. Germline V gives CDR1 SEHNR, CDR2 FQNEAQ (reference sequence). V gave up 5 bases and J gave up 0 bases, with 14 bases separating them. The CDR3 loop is CASSHSAGSSYNEQFF. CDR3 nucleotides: TGTGCCAGCAGCCATTCGGCGGGGAGCTCCTACAATGAGCAGTTCTTC.

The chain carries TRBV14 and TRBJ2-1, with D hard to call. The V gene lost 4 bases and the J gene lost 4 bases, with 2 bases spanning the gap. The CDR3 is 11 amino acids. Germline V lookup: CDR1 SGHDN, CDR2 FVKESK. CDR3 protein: CASSRYNEQFF. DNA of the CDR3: TGTGCCAGCAGCCGGTACAATGAGCAGTTCTTC.

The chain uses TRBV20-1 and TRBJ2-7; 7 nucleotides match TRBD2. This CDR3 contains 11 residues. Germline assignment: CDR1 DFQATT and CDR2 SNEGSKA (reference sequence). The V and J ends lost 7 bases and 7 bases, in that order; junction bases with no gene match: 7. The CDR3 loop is CSVGGVGEQYF. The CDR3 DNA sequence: TGCAGTGTGGGAGGGGTTGGGGAGCAGTACTTC.

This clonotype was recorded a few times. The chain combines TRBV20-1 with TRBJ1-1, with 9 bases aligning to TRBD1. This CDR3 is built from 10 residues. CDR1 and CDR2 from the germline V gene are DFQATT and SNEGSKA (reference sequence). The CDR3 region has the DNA TGCACTATGGACAGGGGTGAAGCTTTCTTT. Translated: CTMDRGEAFF.

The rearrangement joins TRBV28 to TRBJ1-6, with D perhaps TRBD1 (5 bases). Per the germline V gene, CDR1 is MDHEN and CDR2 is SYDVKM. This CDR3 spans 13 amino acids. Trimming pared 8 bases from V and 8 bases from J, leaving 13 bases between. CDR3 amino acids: CASQPGRHSPLHF. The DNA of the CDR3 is TGTGCCAGCCAACCAGGGCGACATTCACCCCTCCACTTT. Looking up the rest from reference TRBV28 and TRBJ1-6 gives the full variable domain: DVKVTQSSRYLVKRTGEKVFLECVQDMDHENMFWYRQDPGLGLRLIYFSYDVKMKEKGDIPEGYSVSREKKERFSLILESASTNQTSMYLCASQPGRHSPLHFGNGTRLTVT.

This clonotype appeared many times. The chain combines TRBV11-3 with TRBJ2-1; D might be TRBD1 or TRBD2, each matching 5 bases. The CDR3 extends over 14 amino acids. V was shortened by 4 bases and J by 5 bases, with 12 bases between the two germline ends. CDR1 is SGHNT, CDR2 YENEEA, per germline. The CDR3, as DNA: TGTGCCAGCAGCTATGGGGGTACACACAATGAGCAGTTCTTC. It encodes CASSYGGTHNEQFF. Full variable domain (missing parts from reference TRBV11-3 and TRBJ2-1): EAGVVQSPRYKIIEKKQPVAFWCNPISGHNTLYWYLQNLGQGPELLIRYENEEAVDDSQLPKDRFSAERLKGVDSTLKIQPAELGDSAVYLCASSYGGTHNEQFFGPGTRLTVL.